This T cell receptor beta chain was obtained from a study of CD8+CD57+ T cells in acquired aplastic anemia. In the study overall: Sorting CD4+ and CD8+ cells gave DNA averaging around 3 ug.

For CDR3 and TCR beta VDJ profiling, genomic DNA was the template used. TCRdb re-called the reads through MiXCR, storing one row per CDR3 protein. This sample has 250,000 to 300,000 distinct CDR3 sequences, with about 56% found just once. Looked up from germline, CDR1 is SNHLY and CDR2 is FYNNEI. The CDR3 has 14 amino acids. Trimming took 6 bases from V and 5 from J, leaving 16 bases between them. Specimen: sorted CD4+, CD8+, or CD8+CD57+ T cells (not recorded which) from PBMCs. This TCR was recovered from a human donor with severe aplastic anemia or a healthy control (not recorded which). The chain combines TRBV2 with TRBJ2-5; a weak D match, TRBD1 (6 bases). In DNA form, the CDR3 reads TGTGCCAGCAGATGGGGGCAGGGGCGTGAGACCCAGTACTTC. It translates to CASRWGQGRETQYF.